These T cell receptor beta chains were read from a single sample in a study of beta chain features in type 1 diabetes. Libraries were prepared by immunoSEQ multiplex PCR; TCRdb keeps only in-frame clonotypes and omits some of them. The top ten clones hold approximately 0.016% of a sample with roughly 330,000 clones, about 13% of them seen once. Sequenced material: naive CD4+ T cells from blood. The receptors here all came from a woman aged 18 to 35 with type 1 diabetes. CDR3s include the opening cysteine and the closing phenylalanine or tryptophan.

j_call cdr3_length v_call cdr3_aa
TRBJ2-7 15 TRBV7-9 CASRSYSGTAYEQYF
TRBJ2-1 14 TRBV19 CASNRASGIGEQFF
TRBJ2-3 16 TRBV18 CASSFPGLAVPDTQYF
TRBJ2-3 13 TRBV4-1 CASSRTSADTQYF
TRBJ2-5 12 TRBV29-1 CSVEKGVETQYF
TRBJ1-2 13 TRBV5-1 CASAESTGDGYTF
TRBJ2-1 15 TRBV6-5 CASVSVGRGYNEQFF
TRBJ1-2 13 TRBV2 CAQPRDSERGYTF
TRBJ2-2 14 TRBV10-3 CAINQGGVAGELFF
TRBJ2-7 13 TRBV23-1 CASSGRGVYEQYF
TRBJ2-7 16 TRBV6-1 CASSETGLSPFTEQYF
TRBJ2-2 15 TRBV18 CASSPRESNTGELFF
TRBJ2-1 13 TRBV5-1 CASSLGSANEQFF
TRBJ1-1 13 TRBV29-1 CSGDRGLNTEAFF
TRBJ2-7 15 TRBV5-5 CASSPLAGGLYEQYF
TRBJ1-4 15 TRBV15 CATSRDTDSNEKLFF
TRBJ2-1 14 TRBV7-9 CASSLGGASGEQFF
TRBJ2-2 18 TRBV7-2 CASSLAATSGRNTGELFF
TRBJ2-7 13 TRBV30 CAWSVNRAREQYF
TRBJ2-1 14 TRBV11-3 CASSWGYGNNEQFF
TRBJ1-1 15 TRBV30 CAWSKTPFFHTEAFF
TRBJ1-2 11 TRBV10-3 CATTGDYGYTF
TRBJ1-2 13 TRBV28 CASSFQGAGGYTF
TRBJ2-3 13 TRBV30 CAWSVRRADTQYF
TRBJ2-7 13 TRBV6-5 CASSPGGPSAQYF
TRBJ2-7 12 TRBV6-5 CASSLRPYEQYF
TRBJ2-7 14 TRBV10-2 CASRRLADTYEQYF
TRBJ2-1 15 TRBV18 CASSPSYASYNEQFF
TRBJ2-5 12 TRBV2 CASSGQGETQYF
TRBJ2-1 16 TRBV11-3 CASSLAGTSSYNEQFF
TRBJ2-3 13 TRBV12-5 CASGLAGGDTQYF
TRBJ2-5 15 TRBV5-1 CASSLGTGHPETQYF
TRBJ2-3 15 TRBV19 CASAQLAEPVDTQYF
TRBJ1-2 14 TRBV6-5 CASSYADSRYGYTF
TRBJ1-1 15 TRBV19 CASSTQTVPNTEAFF
TRBJ1-2 9 TRBV20-1 CRAGGGYTF
TRBJ2-1 13 TRBV29-1 CSVGTQGYNEQFF
TRBJ1-2 13 TRBV29-1 CSDSPRETRGYTF
TRBJ2-4 14 TRBV5-1 CASSGTGGADIQYF